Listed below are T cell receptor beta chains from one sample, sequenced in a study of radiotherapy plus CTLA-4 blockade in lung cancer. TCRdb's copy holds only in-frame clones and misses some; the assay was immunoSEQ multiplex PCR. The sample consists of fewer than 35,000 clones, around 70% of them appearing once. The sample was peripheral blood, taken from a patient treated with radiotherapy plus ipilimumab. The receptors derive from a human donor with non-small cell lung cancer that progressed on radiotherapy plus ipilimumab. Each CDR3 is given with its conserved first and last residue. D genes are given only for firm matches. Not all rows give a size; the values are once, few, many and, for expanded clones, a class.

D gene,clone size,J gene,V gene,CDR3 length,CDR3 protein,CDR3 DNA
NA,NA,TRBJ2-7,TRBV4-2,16,CASSQDAITETYEQYF,TGTGCCAGCAGCCAAGACGCGATAACAGAGACCTACGAGCAGTACTTC
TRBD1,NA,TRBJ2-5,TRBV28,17,CASSLYPAGRTGETQYF,TGTGCCAGCAGTTTATACCCCGCAGGGAGGACAGGGGAGACCCAGTACTTC
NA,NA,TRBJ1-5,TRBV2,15,CASRKGSGSNQPQHF,TGTGCCAGCAGGAAGGGTTCTGGCAGCAATCAGCCCCAGCATTTT
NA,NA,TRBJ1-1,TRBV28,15,CASSWGPMMNTEAFF,TGTGCCAGCAGTTGGGGACCGATGATGAACACTGAAGCTTTCTTT
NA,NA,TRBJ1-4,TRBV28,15,CASSLPPQGAEKLFF,TGTGCCAGCAGTTTACCCCCCCAGGGCGCTGAAAAACTGTTTTTT
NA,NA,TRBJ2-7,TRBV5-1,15,CASSAIHRLENEQYF,TGCGCCAGCAGCGCCATTCATCGCCTCGAGAACGAGCAGTACTTC
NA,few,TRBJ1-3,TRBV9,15,CASSVGKDSGNTIYF,TGTGCCAGCAGCGTAGGAAAAGACTCTGGAAACACCATATATTTT
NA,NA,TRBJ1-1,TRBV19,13,CASSVQRTTEAFF,TGTGCCAGTTCGGTTCAGCGAACGACTGAAGCTTTCTTT
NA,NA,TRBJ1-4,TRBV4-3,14,CASSQDRVEEKLFF,TGCGCCAGCAGCCAAGATAGGGTTGAGGAAAAACTGTTTTTT
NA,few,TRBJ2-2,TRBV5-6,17,CASSSWRIKGDDGELFF,TGTGCCAGCAGCTCTTGGAGGATTAAGGGGGACGACGGGGAGCTGTTTTTT
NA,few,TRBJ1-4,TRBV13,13,CASSLASNEKLFF,TGTGCCAGCAGCTTAGCCAGTAATGAAAAACTGTTTTTT
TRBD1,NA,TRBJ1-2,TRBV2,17,CASSDPGQAVEYYGYTF,TGTGCCAGCAGTGACCCGGGACAGGCAGTCGAATACTATGGCTACACCTTC
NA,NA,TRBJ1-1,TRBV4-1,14,CASSQERMNTEAFF,TGCGCCAGCAGCCAAGAAAGAATGAACACTGAAGCTTTCTTT
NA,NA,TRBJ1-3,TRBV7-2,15,CASSPGTGSGNTIYF,TGTGCCAGCAGCCCGGGGACGGGCTCTGGAAACACCATATATTTT
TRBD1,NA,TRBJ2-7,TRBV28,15,CASRPGQGSAYEQYF,TGTGCCAGCCGCCCGGGACAGGGTTCGGCCTACGAGCAGTACTTC
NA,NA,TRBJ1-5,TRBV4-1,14,CASSQLSSNQPQHF,TGCGCCAGCAGCCAACTGAGTAGCAATCAGCCCCAGCATTTT
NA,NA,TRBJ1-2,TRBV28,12,CASSLNLYGYTF,TGTGCCAGCAGTTTGAATCTCTATGGCTACACCTTC
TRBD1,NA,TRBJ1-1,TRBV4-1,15,CASSQAYRGRTEAFF,TGCGCCAGCAGCCAAGCCTACAGGGGGCGAACTGAAGCTTTCTTT
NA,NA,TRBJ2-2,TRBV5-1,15,CASSSYRSNTGELFF,TGCGCCAGCAGCTCTTACAGGAGTAACACCGGGGAGCTGTTTTTT